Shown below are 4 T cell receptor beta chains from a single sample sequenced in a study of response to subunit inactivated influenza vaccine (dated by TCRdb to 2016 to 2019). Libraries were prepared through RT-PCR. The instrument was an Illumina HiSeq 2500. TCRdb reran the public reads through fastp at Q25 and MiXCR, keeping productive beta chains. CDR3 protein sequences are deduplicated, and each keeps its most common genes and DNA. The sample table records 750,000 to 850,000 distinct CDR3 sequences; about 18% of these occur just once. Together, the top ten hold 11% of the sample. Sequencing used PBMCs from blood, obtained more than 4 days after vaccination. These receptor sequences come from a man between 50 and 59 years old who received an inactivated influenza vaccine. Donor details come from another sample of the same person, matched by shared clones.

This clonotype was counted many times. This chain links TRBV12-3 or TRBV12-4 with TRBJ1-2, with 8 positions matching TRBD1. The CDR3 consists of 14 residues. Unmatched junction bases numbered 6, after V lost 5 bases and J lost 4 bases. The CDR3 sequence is CASSGTGLPYGYTF. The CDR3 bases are TGTGCCAGCAGTGGGACAGGATTACCCTATGGCTACACCTTC.

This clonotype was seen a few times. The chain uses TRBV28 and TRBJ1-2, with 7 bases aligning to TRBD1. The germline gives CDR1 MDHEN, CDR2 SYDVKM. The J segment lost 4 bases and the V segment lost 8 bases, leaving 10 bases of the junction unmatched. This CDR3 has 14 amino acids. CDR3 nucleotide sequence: TGTGCCAGCGGTCAACAGGGGTCGTTCTATGGCTACACCTTC. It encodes CASGQQGSFYGYTF.

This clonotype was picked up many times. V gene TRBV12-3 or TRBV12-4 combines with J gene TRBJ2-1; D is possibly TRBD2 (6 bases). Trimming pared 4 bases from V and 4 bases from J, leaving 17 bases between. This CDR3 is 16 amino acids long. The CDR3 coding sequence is TGTGCCAGCAGTTCAAGTGGGAGGAGGGAATACAATGAGCAGTTCTTC. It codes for CASSSSGRREYNEQFF.

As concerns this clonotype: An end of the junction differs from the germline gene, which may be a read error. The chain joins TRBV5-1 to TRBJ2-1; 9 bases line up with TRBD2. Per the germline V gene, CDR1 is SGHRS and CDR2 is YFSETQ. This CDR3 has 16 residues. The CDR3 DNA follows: TGCGCCAGCAGCTTTTTTTCTAGCGGGATAAACAAAGAGCAGTTCTTC. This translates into CASSFFSSGINKEQFF.